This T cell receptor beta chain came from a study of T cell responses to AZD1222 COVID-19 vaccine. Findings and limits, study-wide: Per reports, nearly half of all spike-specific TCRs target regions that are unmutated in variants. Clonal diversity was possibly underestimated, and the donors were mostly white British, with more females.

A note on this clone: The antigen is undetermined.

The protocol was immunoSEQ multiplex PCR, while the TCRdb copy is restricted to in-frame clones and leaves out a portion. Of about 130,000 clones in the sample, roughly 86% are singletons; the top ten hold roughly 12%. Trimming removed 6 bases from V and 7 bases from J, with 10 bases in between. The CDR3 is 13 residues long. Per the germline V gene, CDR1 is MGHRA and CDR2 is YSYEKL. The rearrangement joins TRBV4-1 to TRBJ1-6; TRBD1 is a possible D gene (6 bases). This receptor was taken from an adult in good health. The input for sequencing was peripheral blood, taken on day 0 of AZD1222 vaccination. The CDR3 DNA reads TGCGCCAGCAGGTTCCAGGGGAATTCACCCCTCCACTTT. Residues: CASRFQGNSPLHF.